This record covers a single T cell receptor beta chain. Its antigen remains unknown. Per germline, CDR1 LGHNT and CDR2 FRNRAP. V was pared by 6 bases and J by 5 bases, with 10 bases between. The CDR3 spans 12 residues. These data come from a study of cytomegalovirus exposure and HLA in healthy donors. The wider study: Earlier findings included 90 million to 120 million unique TCR beta sequences obtained from about 180 million T cells. Findings and caveats of the study: For cytomegalovirus status, the classifier reportedly gave diagnoses with high specificity and sensitivity.

The primer mix had 60 Vbeta and 13 Jbeta primers. Original processing notes: Among the unique TCR beta chains that a later analysis counted, about 84 million in all, some 10 million were shared. The protocol was immunoSEQ multiplex PCR, while the TCRdb copy is restricted to in-frame clones and leaves out a portion. V, J and clone size are those of that table, while D and trimming were read from the DNA. The sample records roughly 61,000 clones, around 84% being singletons. The sequenced sample consisted of PBMCs. This receptor was identified in a male donor in good health and CMV-seronegative. V is TRBV12-5 and J is TRBJ1-1, with a weak D call TRBD1 (5 bases). This CDR3 reads CASGRTGTEAFF. The CDR3 DNA reads TGTGCTAGTGGCCGAACAGGAACTGAAGCTTTCTTT.